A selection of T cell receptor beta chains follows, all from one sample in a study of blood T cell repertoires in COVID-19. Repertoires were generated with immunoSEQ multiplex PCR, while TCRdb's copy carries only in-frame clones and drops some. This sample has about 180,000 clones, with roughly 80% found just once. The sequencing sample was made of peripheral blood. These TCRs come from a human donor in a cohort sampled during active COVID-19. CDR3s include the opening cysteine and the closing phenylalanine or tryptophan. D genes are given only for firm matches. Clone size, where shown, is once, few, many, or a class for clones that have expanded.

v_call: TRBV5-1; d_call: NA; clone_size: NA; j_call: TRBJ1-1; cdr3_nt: TGCGCCAGCAGCCTAGAGAATAACCCGAACACTGAAGCTTTCTTT; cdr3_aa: CASSLENNPNTEAFF
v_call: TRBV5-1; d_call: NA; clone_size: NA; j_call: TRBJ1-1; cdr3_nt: TGCGCCAGCAGCTATGGAACAGGGTTTTTTGAAGCTTTCTTT; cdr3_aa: CASSYGTGFFEAFF
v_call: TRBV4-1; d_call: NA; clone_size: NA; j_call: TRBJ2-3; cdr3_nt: TGCGCCAGCAGCCAAGTCGAGGGGGGGCTCACAGATACGCAGTATTTT; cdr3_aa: CASSQVEGGLTDTQYF
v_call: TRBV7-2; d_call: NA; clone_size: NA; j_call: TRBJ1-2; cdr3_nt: TGTGCCAGCAGCTTAGGCACGCAGGGGCTATATGGCTACACCTTC; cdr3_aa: CASSLGTQGLYGYTF
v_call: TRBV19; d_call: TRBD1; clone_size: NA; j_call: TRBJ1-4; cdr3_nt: TGTGCCAGTGAGGGACAGGGGAATGAAAAACTGTTTTTT; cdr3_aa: CASEGQGNEKLFF
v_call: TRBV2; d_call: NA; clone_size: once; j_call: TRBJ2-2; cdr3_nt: TGTGCCAGCAGTGAAAGTGACAGAGCGAACACCGGGGAGCTGTTTTTT; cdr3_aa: CASSESDRANTGELFF
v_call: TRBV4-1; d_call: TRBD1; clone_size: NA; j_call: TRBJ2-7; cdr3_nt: TGCGCCAGCAGCCAAGTAACCGGGACAGGGGCATACGAGCAGTACTTC; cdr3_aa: CASSQVTGTGAYEQYF
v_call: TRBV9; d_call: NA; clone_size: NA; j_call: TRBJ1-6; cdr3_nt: TGTGCCAGCAGCGAAACAACAGGGATAGCTTCACCCCTCCACTTT; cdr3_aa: CASSETTGIASPLHF
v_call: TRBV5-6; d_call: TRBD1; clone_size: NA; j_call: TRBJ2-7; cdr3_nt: TGTGCCAGCAGCTTTATAGGACAGGGGACCTACGAGCAGTACTTC; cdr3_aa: CASSFIGQGTYEQYF
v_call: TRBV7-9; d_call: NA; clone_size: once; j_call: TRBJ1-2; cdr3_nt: TGTGCCAGCAGCAGCATCGACAGCTATGGCTACACCTTC; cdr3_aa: CASSSIDSYGYTF
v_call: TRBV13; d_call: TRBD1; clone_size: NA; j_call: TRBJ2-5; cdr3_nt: TGTGCCAGCAGCTCCTACACAACCGGGACAGGGAAAGAGACCCAGTACTTC; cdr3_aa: CASSSYTTGTGKETQYF
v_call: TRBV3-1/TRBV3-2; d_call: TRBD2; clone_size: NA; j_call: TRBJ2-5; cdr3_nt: TGTGCCAGCAGCCCCGGGACTAGCGACGGAGAGACCCAGTACTTC; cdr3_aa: CASSPGTSDGETQYF
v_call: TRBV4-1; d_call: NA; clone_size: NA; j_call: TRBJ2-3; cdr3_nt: TGCGCCAGCAGCCAAGTCGGCGGGGGCACAGATACGCAGTATTTT; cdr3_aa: CASSQVGGGTDTQYF
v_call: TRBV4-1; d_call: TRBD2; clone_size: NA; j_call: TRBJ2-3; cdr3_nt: TGCGCCAGCAGCCAACTCGGACTAGCGAGAGATACGCAGTATTTT; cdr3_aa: CASSQLGLARDTQYF
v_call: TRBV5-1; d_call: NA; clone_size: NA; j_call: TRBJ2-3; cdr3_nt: TGCGCCAGCAGCCCGGTCGCCGGTGCTGAGTCCGCGCAGTATTTT; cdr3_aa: CASSPVAGAESAQYF
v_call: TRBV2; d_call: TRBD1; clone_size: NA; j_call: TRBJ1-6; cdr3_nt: TGTGCCAGCAGAGAAATAACGGGACAGTATAATTCACCCCTCCACTTT; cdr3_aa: CASREITGQYNSPLHF
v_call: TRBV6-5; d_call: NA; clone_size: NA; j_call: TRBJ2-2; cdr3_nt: TGTGCCAGCAACGACAGGTTAACCGGGGAGCTGTTTTTT; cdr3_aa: CASNDRLTGELFF
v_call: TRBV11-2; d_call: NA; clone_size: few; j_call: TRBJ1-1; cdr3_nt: TGTGCCAGCAGCTTTGGGACAAGTTTTATGAACACTGAAGCTTTCTTT; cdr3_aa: CASSFGTSFMNTEAFF
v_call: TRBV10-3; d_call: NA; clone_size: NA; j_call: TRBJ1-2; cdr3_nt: TGTGCCATCAGTGAAAGTGGGGGACAACTCACTGGGGGCTACACCTTC; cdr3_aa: CAISESGGQLTGGYTF
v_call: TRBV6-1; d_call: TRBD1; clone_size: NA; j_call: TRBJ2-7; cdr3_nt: TGTGCCAGCAGTGAACCCGACAGGGGCCTTAACGAGCAGTACTTC; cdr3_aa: CASSEPDRGLNEQYF
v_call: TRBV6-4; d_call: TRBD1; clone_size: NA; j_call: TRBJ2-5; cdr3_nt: TGTGCCAGCAGTGACCGGACAGGGTGGCAAGAGACCCAGTACTTC; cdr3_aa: CASSDRTGWQETQYF
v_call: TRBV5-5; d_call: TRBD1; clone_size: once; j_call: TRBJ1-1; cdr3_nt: TGTGCCAGCAGCTTTACCAGACAGGGGAACACTGAAGCTTTCTTT; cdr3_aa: CASSFTRQGNTEAFF
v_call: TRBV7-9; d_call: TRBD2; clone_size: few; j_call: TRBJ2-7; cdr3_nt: TGTGCCAGCAGCTCCCCCGGACTAGCGGGGGGTTTATCCTACGAGCAGTACTTC; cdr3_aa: CASSSPGLAGGLSYEQYF
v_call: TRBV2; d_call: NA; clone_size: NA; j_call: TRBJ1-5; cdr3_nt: TGTGCCAGCAGCGAGACAGATAGCAATCAGCCCCAGCATTTT; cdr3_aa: CASSETDSNQPQHF
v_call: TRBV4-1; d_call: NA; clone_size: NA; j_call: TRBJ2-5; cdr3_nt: TGCGCCAGCAGCCAAGATGGGGGGGCGGGGAAAGAGACCCAGTACTTC; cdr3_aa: CASSQDGGAGKETQYF
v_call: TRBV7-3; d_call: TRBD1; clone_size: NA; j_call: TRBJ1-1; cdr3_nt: TGTGCCAGCAGCCGGGACAGGCTGAACACTGAAGCTTTCTTT; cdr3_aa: CASSRDRLNTEAFF
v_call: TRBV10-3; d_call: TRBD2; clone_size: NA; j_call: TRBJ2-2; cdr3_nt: TGTGCCATCCAAAGCGGGGGGAACACCGGGGAGCTGTTTTTT; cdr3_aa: CAIQSGGNTGELFF
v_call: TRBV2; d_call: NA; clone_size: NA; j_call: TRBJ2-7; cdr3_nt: TGTGCCAGCTTTTTTTTAAAACGTGGGAGCTCCTACGAGCAGTACTTC; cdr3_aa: CASFFLKRGSSYEQYF